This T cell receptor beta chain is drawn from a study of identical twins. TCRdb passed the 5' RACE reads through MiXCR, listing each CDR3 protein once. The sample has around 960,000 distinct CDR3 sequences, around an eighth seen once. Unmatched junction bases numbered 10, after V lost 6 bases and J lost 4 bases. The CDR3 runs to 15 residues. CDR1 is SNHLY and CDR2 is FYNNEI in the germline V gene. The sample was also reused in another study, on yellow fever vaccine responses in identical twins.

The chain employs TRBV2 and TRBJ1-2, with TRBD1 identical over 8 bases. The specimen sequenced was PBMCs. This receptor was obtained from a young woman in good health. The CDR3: CASSEDREWGYGYTF. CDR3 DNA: TGTGCCAGCAGCGAGGACAGGGAGTGGGGCTATGGCTACACCTTC. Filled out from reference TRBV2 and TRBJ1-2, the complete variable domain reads EPEVTQTPSHQVTQMGQEVILRCVPISNHLYFYWYRQILGQKVEFLVSFYNNEISEKSEIFDDQFSVERPDGSNFTLKIRSTKLEDSAMYFCASSEDREWGYGYTFGSGTRLTVV.